One and the same sample provided the 11 T cell receptor beta chains below, sequenced in a study of response to subunit inactivated influenza vaccine. TCRdb reprocessed the RT-PCR reads with MiXCR, giving one entry per CDR3 protein. This repertoire shows over 150,000 distinct CDR3 sequences, around 10% found once; its top ten account for approximately 35%. Here the sequenced sample was CD8+ T cells sorted from PBMCs, taken around 25 months after vaccination. These receptor sequences come from a man aged 45 to 75 who received an inactivated influenza vaccine.

This chain's CDR3 is CASSQDWAFDEQFF. The CDR3 bases are TGCGCCAGCAGCCAAGATTGGGCTTTCGATGAGCAGTTCTTC. The rearrangement joins TRBV4-3 to TRBJ2-1; D is uncertain. CDR3 size: 14 residues. Deletions cut 0 bases from V and 8 bases from J, with 11 bases between. In germline, CDR1 is LGHNA, CDR2 YSLEER.

In regard to this clonotype: A read error is possible here, since a much larger clone lies one base away. The V call is TRBV5-1, the J call TRBJ1-1; D is ambiguous. Trimming stripped 3 bases from V and 2 bases from J, with 8 bases between. CDR1 and CDR2 (germline): SGHRS, YFSETQ. The CDR3 is 13 residues long. CDR3 coding DNA: TGCGCCAGCAGCTGTATGGGAAACACTGAAGCTTTCTTT. Protein sequence: CASSCMGNTEAFF.

In its sample, this clonotype was seen a few times. CDR3 nucleotides: TGTGCCATCAGTGAGACAGGGGGGTACGAGCAGTACTTC. It specifies CAISETGGYEQYF. The rearrangement joins TRBV10-3 to TRBJ2-7; the match to TRBD1 covers 8 bases. V lost 2 bases, J lost 4 bases, and 1 base stayed unmatched. Germline lookup yields CDR1 ENHRY and CDR2 SYGVKD. This CDR3 has 13 amino acids.

The CDR3 here is CSASSGGYGANVLTF. The DNA of the CDR3 is TGCAGTGCTAGTTCTGGTGGTTACGGGGCCAACGTCCTGACTTTC. V gene TRBV20-1 combines with J gene TRBJ2-6; D is ambiguous. The V end lost 3 bases, the J end lost 4 bases, and 13 bases lay between the germline ends. The CDR3 sequence is 15 residues long. Germline loops: CDR1 DFQATT, CDR2 SNEGSKA (reference sequence).

This clonotype came up a few times. The V gene is TRBV2, the J gene TRBJ2-5; 8 nucleotides line up with TRBD2. Germline V gene sequence: CDR1 SNHLY, CDR2 FYNNEI. V dropped 2 bases and J dropped 2; count of bases not matched to a gene: 4. CDR3 size: 15 residues. The CDR3 protein is CASSETSGYQETQYF. The CDR3 nucleotides read TGTGCCAGCAGTGAAACTAGCGGATATCAAGAGACCCAGTACTTC.

This clonotype was recorded many times. V usage is TRBV7-6 and J usage is TRBJ2-7; 10 bases agree with TRBD2. The CDR3 sequence is 15 residues long. V shed 1 base and J 4 bases; nucleotides not matched to a gene: 4. Germline-derived CDR1 and CDR2 are SGHVS and FNYEAQ. The CDR3 region has the DNA TGTGCCAGCAGCTTAGGAGCGGGAGGGTTGTACGAGCAGTACTTC. It encodes CASSLGAGGLYEQYF.

The chain has TRBV2 and TRBJ1-6; 7 nucleotides agree with TRBD1. Losses at the gene ends were 6 bases for V and 9 bases for J; bases not matched to a gene: 11. The CDR3 has 15 residues. Germline assignment: CDR1 SNHLY and CDR2 FYNNEI. The CDR3, as DNA: TGTGCCAGCAGCGGAGACAGGGTACTCAGTTCACCCCTCCACTTT. Residues: CASSGDRVLSSPLHF.

This clonotype showed up many times. The chain joins TRBV24-1 to TRBJ2-5, with D perhaps matching TRBD2 (6 bases). Germline CDR1 and CDR2: KGHDR and SFDVKD. Trimming removed 4 bases from V and 5 bases from J, with 10 bases in between. The CDR3 sequence is 13 residues long. The CDR3 loop is CATSEGGTETQYF. CDR3 sequence (DNA): TGTGCCACCAGTGAAGGAGGGACGGAGACCCAGTACTTC.

This clonotype has more than one count but fewer than ten. J is TRBJ2-3 and V is TRBV7-9; D unresolved. The V and J ends lost 3 bases and 0 bases respectively, with 13 bases between them. The CDR3 extends over 16 amino acids. Germline CDR1 SEHNR, CDR2 FQNEAQ (reference sequence). The CDR3 reads CASSLADGTSTDTQYF. The CDR3 nucleotides read TGTGCCAGCAGCTTGGCCGACGGTACTAGCACAGATACGCAGTATTTT.

This clonotype was counted between two and nine times. The genes are TRBV5-6 and TRBJ2-7; D uncertain. V was shortened by 3 bases and J by 5 bases, with 12 bases between the two germline ends. Germline V CDR1 and CDR2: SGHDT, YYEEEE. This CDR3 contains 13 residues. CDR3 DNA: TGTGCCAGCAGCTCCGTCGGTCCGGACGAGCAGTACTTC. This translates into CASSSVGPDEQYF.

In its sample, this clonotype was seen many times. V is TRBV7-3 and J is TRBJ2-1; possibly TRBD2 for D (6 bases). The CDR3 is 16 residues long. The V gene lost 5 bases and the J gene lost 8 bases, with 22 bases spanning the gap. The germline V gene has CDR1 SGHTA and CDR2 FQGTGA. In DNA, the CDR3 is TGTGCCAGCAGCCGTGGAGGGGTACAACCTTTGGATGAGCAGTTCTTC. Translation: CASSRGGVQPLDEQFF.